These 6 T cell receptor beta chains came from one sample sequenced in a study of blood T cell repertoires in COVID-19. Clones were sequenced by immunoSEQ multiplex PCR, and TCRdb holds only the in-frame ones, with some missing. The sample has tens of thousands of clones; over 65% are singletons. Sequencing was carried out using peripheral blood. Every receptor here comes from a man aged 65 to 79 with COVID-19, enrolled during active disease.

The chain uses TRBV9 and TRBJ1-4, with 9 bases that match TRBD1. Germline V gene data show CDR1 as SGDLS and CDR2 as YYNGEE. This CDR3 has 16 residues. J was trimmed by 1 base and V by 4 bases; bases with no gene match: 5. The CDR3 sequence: CASSRGQGGTNEKLFF. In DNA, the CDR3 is TGTGCCAGCAGCAGGGGACAGGGTGGAACTAATGAAAAACTGTTTTTT. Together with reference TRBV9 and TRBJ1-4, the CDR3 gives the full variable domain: DSGVTQTPKHLITATGQRVTLRCSPRSGDLSVYWYQQSLDQGLQFLIQYYNGEERAKGNILERFSAQQFPDLHSELNLSSLELGDSALYFCASSRGQGGTNEKLFFGSGTQLSVL.

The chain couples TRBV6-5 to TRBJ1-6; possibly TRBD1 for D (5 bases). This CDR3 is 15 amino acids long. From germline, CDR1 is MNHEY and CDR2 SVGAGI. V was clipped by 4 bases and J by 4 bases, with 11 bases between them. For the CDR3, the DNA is TGTGCCAGCAGTTTAACGGGGGAATATAATTCACCCCTCCACTTT. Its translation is CASSLTGEYNSPLHF.

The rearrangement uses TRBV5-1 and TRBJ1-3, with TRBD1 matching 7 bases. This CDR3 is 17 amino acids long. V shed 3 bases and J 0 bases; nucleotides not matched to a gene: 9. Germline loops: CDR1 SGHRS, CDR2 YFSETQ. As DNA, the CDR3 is TGCGCCAGCAGCTCATCGACAGGGTTCAGCTCTGGAAACACCATATATTTT. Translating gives CASSSSTGFSSGNTIYF.

The CDR3 DNA reads TGTGCCAGCAGTTTAGCGCTTGGGGCTGGCTACACCTTC. The encoded protein is CASSLALGAGYTF. The chain uses TRBV12-3 or TRBV12-4 and TRBJ1-2, with D tentatively TRBD1 (5 bases). The CDR3 runs to 13 residues. Trimming removed 0 bases at V and 7 bases at J, with 9 bases between.

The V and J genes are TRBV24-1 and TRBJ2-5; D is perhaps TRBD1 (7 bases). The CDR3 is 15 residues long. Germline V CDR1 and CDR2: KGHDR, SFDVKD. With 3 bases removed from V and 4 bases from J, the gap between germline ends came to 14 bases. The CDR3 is CATSDTRGTGETQYF. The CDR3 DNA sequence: TGTGCCACCAGTGATACCAGGGGGACTGGAGAGACCCAGTACTTC.

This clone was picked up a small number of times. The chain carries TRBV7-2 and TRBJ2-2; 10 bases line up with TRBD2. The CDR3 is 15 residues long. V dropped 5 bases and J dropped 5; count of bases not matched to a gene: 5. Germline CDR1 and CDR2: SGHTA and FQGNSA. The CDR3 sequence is CASSAGLAMTGELFF. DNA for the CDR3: TGTGCCAGCAGCGCGGGACTAGCGATGACCGGGGAGCTGTTTTTT.